Below are 2 T cell receptor beta chains sequenced from a single sample in a study of blood T cell repertoires in COVID-19. Assay used: immunoSEQ multiplex PCR; TCRdb lists only in-frame clones, some missing. The sample has 200,000 to 250,000 clones; about four fifths are singletons. The sample consisted of peripheral blood. These receptors were obtained from a woman younger than 45 who had recovered from COVID-19.

The V call is TRBV7-2, the J call TRBJ1-1, with D perhaps TRBD1 (6 bases). This CDR3 is 13 amino acids long. Trimming left V 3 bases short and J 10 bases short, with 15 bases between. The germline gives CDR1 SGHTA, CDR2 FQGNSA. The CDR3 here is CASSLYGTIRAFF. As DNA, the CDR3 is TGTGCCAGCAGCTTGTATGGGACAATTCGAGCTTTCTTT.

CDR3 loop: CASSPHGLGTEAFF. CDR3 in DNA: TGTGCCAGCAGTCCCCACGGGTTGGGCACTGAAGCTTTCTTT. V gene TRBV28 combines with J gene TRBJ1-1; D not resolved. The CDR3 sequence is 14 residues long. Trimming stripped 5 bases from V and 4 bases from J, with 14 bases between. Germline loops: CDR1 MDHEN, CDR2 SYDVKM.